This T cell receptor (beta chain) appears in the sequencing data of a study of T cells in Graves' hyperthyroidism and ophthalmopathy. The study left out patients who had uncontrolled infection, other autoimmune disease, pregnancy or lactation. V lost 7 bases and J 0 bases, leaving 12 bases between the germline ends. The germline V gene encodes CDR1 DFQATT and CDR2 SNEGSKA (reference sequence). CDR3 length: 13 residues. The investigators amplified TCR beta CDR3 regions from RNA transcripts. TCR CDR3 underwent first-round RT-PCR with the HTBI primer set. TCRdb passed the multiplex PCR reads through MiXCR, listing each CDR3 protein once. Seen here are approximately 400,000 distinct CDR3 sequences, roughly 18% observed once, and the top ten hold 40%.

Material: blood. This sequence joins TRBV20-1 and TRBJ1-1, with D perhaps TRBD1 (6 bases). The sequence came from a man younger than 35 with Graves' ophthalmopathy. The CDR3 region has the DNA TGCAGTGGCCGGACAGTCATGAACACTGAAGCTTTCTTT. It is translated as CSGRTVMNTEAFF.